This T cell receptor (beta chain) derives from a study of blood T cell repertoires in COVID-19. On the study more broadly: Collection of acute and convalescent COVID-19 samples took place in the United States, Italy and Spain. The cDNA or gDNA used as material had been derived from T cells, B-cell-depleted T cells, or PBMCs.

Methods used by the authors: Researchers report that nucleated cell counts were estimated from reference gene primer amplification. Produced via immunoSEQ multiplex PCR; TCRdb's table is partial and in-frame only. V, J and clone size reflect that table, while D and trimming were determined from the DNA. The data hold roughly 350,000 clones, with approximately 89% observed a single time. The germline V gene encodes CDR1 MDHEN and CDR2 SYDVKM. V lost 6 bases to trimming and J lost 0 bases; unmatched junction nucleotides: 5. This CDR3 contains 15 residues. This clone occurred once. The gene calls are TRBV28 and TRBJ2-7; 10 bases agree with TRBD2. This clonotype originated in a woman aged 18-35 years who had recovered from COVID-19. Sequencing used peripheral blood. In nucleotides, the CDR3 is TGTGCCAGCAGCACTAGCGGGGTTAGCTCCTACGAGCAGTACGTC. Its protein is CASSTSGVSSYEQYV.